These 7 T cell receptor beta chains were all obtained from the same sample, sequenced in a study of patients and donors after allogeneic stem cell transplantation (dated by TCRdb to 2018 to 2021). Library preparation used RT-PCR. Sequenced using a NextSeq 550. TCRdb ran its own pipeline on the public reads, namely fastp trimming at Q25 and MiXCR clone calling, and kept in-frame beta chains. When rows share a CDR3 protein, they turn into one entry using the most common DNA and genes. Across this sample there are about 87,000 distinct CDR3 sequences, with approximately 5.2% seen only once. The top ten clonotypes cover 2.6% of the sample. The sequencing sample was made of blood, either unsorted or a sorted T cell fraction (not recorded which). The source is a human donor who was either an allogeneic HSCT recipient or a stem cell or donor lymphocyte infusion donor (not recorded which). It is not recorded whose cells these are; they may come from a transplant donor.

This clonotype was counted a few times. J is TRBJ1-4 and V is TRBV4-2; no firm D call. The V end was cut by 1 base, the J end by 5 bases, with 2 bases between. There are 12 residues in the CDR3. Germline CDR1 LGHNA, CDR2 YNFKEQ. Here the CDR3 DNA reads TGTGCCAGCAGCCAAGGGAATGAAAAACTGTTTTTT. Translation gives CASSQGNEKLFF.

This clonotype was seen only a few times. CDR3 bases: TGTGCCAGCAGTACGACAGGGGGAGCTTTCTTT. This translates into CASSTTGGAFF. This chain joins TRBV2 and TRBJ1-1, with 9 bases that match TRBD1. From germline, CDR1 is SNHLY and CDR2 FYNNEI. The junction had 2 bases not matched to a gene; V was cut back by 5 bases and J by 10 bases. The CDR3 runs 11 residues.

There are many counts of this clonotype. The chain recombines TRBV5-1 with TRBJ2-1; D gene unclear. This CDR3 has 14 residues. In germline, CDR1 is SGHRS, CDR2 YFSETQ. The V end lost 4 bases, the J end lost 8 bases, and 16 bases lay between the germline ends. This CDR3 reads CASSPLIFYDEQFF. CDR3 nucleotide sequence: TGCGCCAGCAGCCCGCTGATCTTTTATGATGAGCAGTTCTTC.

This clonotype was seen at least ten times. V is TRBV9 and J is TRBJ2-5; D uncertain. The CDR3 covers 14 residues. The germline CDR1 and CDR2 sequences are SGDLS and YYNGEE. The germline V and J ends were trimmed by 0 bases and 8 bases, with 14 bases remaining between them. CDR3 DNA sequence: TGTGCCAGCAGCGTAGGAGGTTCGGACCTAACCCAGTACTTC. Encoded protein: CASSVGGSDLTQYF.

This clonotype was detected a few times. CDR3 DNA: TGCAGTGCTAGAGGTGACTCCAAAGAGACCCAGTACTTC. As protein: CSARGDSKETQYF. The genes are TRBV20-1 and TRBJ2-5; D call uncertain. The CDR3 covers 13 residues. V was pared by 1 base and J by 3 bases, with 9 bases between. Germline CDR1 is DFQATT and CDR2 is SNEGSKA (reference sequence).

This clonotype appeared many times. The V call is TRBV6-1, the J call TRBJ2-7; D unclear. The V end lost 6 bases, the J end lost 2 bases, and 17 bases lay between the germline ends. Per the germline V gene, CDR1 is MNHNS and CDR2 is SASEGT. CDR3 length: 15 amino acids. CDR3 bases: TGTGCCAGCAGCCCCTCGCCGGCAGGAACCTACGAGCAGTACTTC. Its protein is CASSPSPAGTYEQYF.

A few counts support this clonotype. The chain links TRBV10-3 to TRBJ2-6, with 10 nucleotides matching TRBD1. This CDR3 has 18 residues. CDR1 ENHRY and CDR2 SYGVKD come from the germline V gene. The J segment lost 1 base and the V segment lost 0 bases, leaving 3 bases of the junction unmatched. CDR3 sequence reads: CAISESGQGKSGANVLTF. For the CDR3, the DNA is TGTGCCATCAGTGAGTCGGGACAGGGGAAATCTGGGGCCAACGTCCTGACTTTC.